The 31 T cell receptor beta chains reported below all come from one sample, sequenced in a study of T cell changes during pregnancy in multiple sclerosis. The method was immunoSEQ multiplex PCR; TCRdb's version includes in-frame clones alone and lacks a portion of them. The profile covers fewer than 25,000 clones, with 86% appearing a single time and more than 5% taken by the ten largest. The sequenced sample was CD8+ T cells from peripheral blood mononuclear cells, obtained in the third trimester of pregnancy. The receptors come from a female donor in good health, enrolled as a control in a pregnancy study.

The chain carries TRBV4-3 and TRBJ1-6, with D perhaps matching TRBD1 (5 bases). This CDR3 has 15 amino acids. The germline CDR1 and CDR2 sequences are LGHNA and YSLEER. The ends were cut back, 1 base at V and 8 bases at J, with 12 bases in the middle. The CDR3 nucleotides read TGCGCCAGCAGCCAAGTTCAGGGAACTTATTCACCCCTCCACTTT. It encodes CASSQVQGTYSPLHF.

This clone appeared once. The J gene is TRBJ1-1, the V gene TRBV4-3; a possible D gene is TRBD1 (5 bases). The CDR3 runs 16 residues. Germline-derived CDR1 and CDR2 are LGHNA and YSLEER. Trimming removed 1 base at V and 2 bases at J, with 14 bases between. As DNA, the CDR3 is TGCGCCAGCAGCCAAGTATCGGCAGGGTTAAACACTGAAGCTTTCTTT. Translated, it gives CASSQVSAGLNTEAFF.

This chain joins TRBV11-2 and TRBJ2-1; 7 nucleotides agree with TRBD1. Germline-derived CDR1 and CDR2 are SGHAT and FQNNGV. The CDR3 contains 15 residues. The ends lost 1 base at V and 0 bases at J; junction bases unmatched: 0. The CDR3 DNA reads as TGTGCCAGCAGCTTAGGGACAGGCTCCTACAATGAGCAGTTCTTC. Protein sequence: CASSLGTGSYNEQFF.

The CDR3 sequence is CASSLAGGHQETQYF. CDR3 in DNA: TGTGCCAGCAGCTTAGCAGGCGGCCACCAAGAGACCCAGTACTTC. The rearrangement links TRBV7-8 to TRBJ2-5, with D hard to call. V lost 0 bases to trimming and J lost 0 bases, with 8 bases between them. This CDR3 has 15 residues. In germline, CDR1 is SGHVS, CDR2 FQNEAQ. The full variable domain, completed using reference TRBV7-8 and TRBJ2-5, is GAGVSQSPRYKVAKRGQDVALRCDPISGHVSLFWYQQALGQGPEFLTYFQNEAQLDKSGLPSDRFFAERPEGSVSTLKIQRTQQEDSAVYLCASSLAGGHQETQYFGPGTRLLVL.

This clone was seen once. The J gene is TRBJ1-1, the V gene TRBV4-3; D is perhaps TRBD1 (5 bases). CDR3 length: 17 amino acids. The germline V gene has CDR1 LGHNA and CDR2 YSLEER. V was pared by 0 bases and J by 1 base, with 15 bases between. CDR3 DNA sequence: TGCGCCAGCAGCCAAGATCGACAGATGCGTGGGAACACTGAAGCTTTCTTT. It translates to CASSQDRQMRGNTEAFF.

This rearrangement joins TRBV18 to TRBJ2-1, with D perhaps matching TRBD2 (5 bases). Germline loops: CDR1 KGHSH, CDR2 LQKENI. V was clipped by 3 bases and J by 0 bases, with 9 bases between them. The CDR3 spans 15 residues. CDR3 loop: CASSPRRNSYNEQFF. CDR3 sequence (DNA): TGTGCCAGCTCACCCAGGAGGAACTCCTACAATGAGCAGTTCTTC.

The genes are TRBV11-2 and TRBJ2-2; D is unresolved. The CDR3 extends over 13 amino acids. The germline gives CDR1 SGHAT, CDR2 FQNNGV. Trimming took off 4 bases at V and 1 base at J, with 4 bases between the two ends. CDR3 in amino acids: CASSSMNTGELFF. Here the CDR3 DNA reads TGTGCCAGCAGCTCAATGAACACCGGGGAGCTGTTTTTT. The full variable domain, rest sourced from reference TRBV11-2 and TRBJ2-2, is EAGVAQSPRYKIIEKRQSVAFWCNPISGHATLYWYQQILGQGPKLLIQFQNNGVVDDSQLPKDRFSAERLKGVDSTLKIQPAKLEDSAVYLCASSSMNTGELFFGEGSRLTVL.

The chain has TRBV13 and TRBJ2-7; a possible D gene is TRBD2 (7 bases). Trimming removed 0 bases from V and 3 bases from J, with 12 bases in between. The CDR3 totals 15 residues. Germline V gene data show CDR1 as PRHDT and CDR2 as FYEKMQ (reference sequence). This chain's CDR3 is CASSLGRGAIYEQYF. CDR3 in DNA: TGTGCCAGCAGCTTAGGACGGGGGGCGATCTACGAGCAGTACTTC.

V gene TRBV9 combines with J gene TRBJ2-3; D possibly corresponds to TRBD2 (6 bases). V lost 2 bases to trimming and J lost 5 bases, with 15 bases between them. The germline V gene encodes CDR1 SGDLS and CDR2 YYNGEE. This CDR3 has 15 residues. The CDR3 reads CASSVRDSRRDTQYF. The CDR3 DNA follows: TGTGCCAGCAGCGTCCGGGACTCACGGAGAGATACGCAGTATTTT. Full variable domain (missing parts from reference TRBV9 and TRBJ2-3): DSGVTQTPKHLITATGQRVTLRCSPRSGDLSVYWYQQSLDQGLQFLIQYYNGEERAKGNILERFSAQQFPDLHSELNLSSLELGDSALYFCASSVRDSRRDTQYFGPGTRLTVL.

This clone was detected once. The chain couples TRBV2 to TRBJ1-2; TRBD1 might be the D (6 bases). Germline V lookup: CDR1 SNHLY, CDR2 FYNNEI. CDR3 length: 13 amino acids. V shed 4 bases and J shed 10 bases, with 16 bases lying between them. The chain's CDR3 is CASSGRGGIDYTF. For the CDR3, the DNA is TGTGCCAGCAGTGGGAGGGGGGGCATTGACTACACCTTC.

The V call is TRBV6-5, the J call TRBJ1-2; D is undetermined. The V end lost 2 bases, the J end lost 3 bases, and 7 bases lay between the germline ends. Germline CDR1 reads MNHEY; CDR2 reads SVGAGI. CDR3 size: 13 residues. CDR3 DNA: TGTGCCAGCAGTTACGAGGCAGACTATGGCTACACCTTC. Its protein is CASSYEADYGYTF.

The chain is built from TRBV27 and TRBJ2-1; TRBD2 matches 8 bases. The CDR3 covers 15 residues. The V gene's germline CDR1 is MNHEY and CDR2 SMNVEV (reference sequence). Losses at the gene ends were 3 bases for V and 3 bases for J; bases not matched to a gene: 4. The CDR3, as DNA: TGTGCCAGCAGTTTGGGCGGGGGGCACTACAATGAGCAGTTCTTC. This translates into CASSLGGGHYNEQFF.

This sequence joins TRBV7-9 and TRBJ2-5; TRBD1 matches at 7 bases. Germline CDR1 and CDR2: SEHNR and FQNEAQ (reference sequence). The CDR3 sequence is 16 residues long. With 3 bases clipped from V and 1 base from J, the junction kept 8 bases outside the gene matches. DNA of the CDR3: TGTGCCAGCAGCTTCTCCCTGGGACAGCCCCAAGAGACCCAGTACTTC. Translation: CASSFSLGQPQETQYF.

The genes are TRBV19 and TRBJ1-1, with D unresolved. This CDR3 spans 14 amino acids. From germline, CDR1 is LNHDA and CDR2 SQIVND (reference sequence). V was clipped by 3 bases and J by 0 bases, with 8 bases between them. The CDR3 loop reads CASSIRQLNTEAFF. The CDR3 coding sequence is TGTGCCAGTAGTATCAGGCAGTTGAACACTGAAGCTTTCTTT.

V usage is TRBV7-2 and J usage is TRBJ2-7, with D maybe TRBD2 (7 bases). The CDR3 totals 15 residues. V lost 5 bases to trimming and J lost 5 bases, with 19 bases between them. CDR1 and CDR2 from the germline V gene are SGHTA and FQGNSA. The CDR3 reads CASSAPTGGKDEQYF. In DNA, the CDR3 is TGTGCCAGCAGCGCCCCCACGGGGGGCAAGGACGAGCAGTACTTC.

The rearrangement links TRBV19 to TRBJ1-1; TRBD1 is a possible D gene (6 bases). V shed 3 bases and J shed 3 bases, with 20 bases lying between them. This CDR3 is 17 amino acids long. The germline CDR1 and CDR2 sequences are LNHDA and SQIVND (reference sequence). This CDR3 reads CASSIPRNRAGDTEAFF. The CDR3, as DNA: TGTGCCAGTAGTATCCCCCGTAACAGGGCCGGGGACACTGAAGCTTTCTTT. Together with reference TRBV19 and TRBJ1-1, the CDR3 gives the full variable domain: DGGITQSPKYLFRKEGQNVTLSCEQNLNHDAMYWYRQDPGQGLRLIYYSQIVNDFQKGDIAEGYSVSREKKESFPLTVTSAQKNPTAFYLCASSIPRNRAGDTEAFFGQGTRLTVV.

The table lists this clone with a count of one. The V and J genes are TRBV7-2 and TRBJ1-5; unclear D gene. The V gene's germline CDR1 is SGHTA and CDR2 FQGNSA. V was clipped by 2 bases and J by 0 bases, with 11 bases between them. This CDR3 is built from 16 residues. The CDR3 region is CASSLWGGDSNQPQHF. In DNA, the CDR3 is TGTGCCAGCAGCTTATGGGGAGGAGATAGCAATCAGCCCCAGCATTTT.

This chain connects TRBV11-2 to TRBJ2-7; no clear D. This CDR3 has 13 amino acids. Germline assignment: CDR1 SGHAT and CDR2 FQNNGV. V was pared by 7 bases and J by 3 bases, with 13 bases between. In DNA, the CDR3 is TGTGCCAGCACGCCGGGTTTCGTCTACGAGCAGTACTTC. Protein sequence: CASTPGFVYEQYF.

This rearrangement joins TRBV5-8 to TRBJ1-1, with D possibly TRBD1 on 5 matching bases. Deletions cut 3 bases from V and 9 bases from J, with 12 bases between. CDR1 is SGHTS and CDR2 is YDEGEE in the germline V gene. The CDR3 has 12 residues. The CDR3 region is CASSSRQNKAFF. CDR3 DNA sequence: TGTGCCAGCAGCTCCCGACAGAATAAAGCTTTCTTT.

V is TRBV4-1 and J is TRBJ1-5, with a possible D match to TRBD1 (6 bases). V was pared by 0 bases and J by 2 bases, with 14 bases between. The length of the CDR3 is 17 residues. Germline V gene data show CDR1 as MGHRA and CDR2 as YSYEKL. For the CDR3, the DNA is TGCGCCAGCAGCCAAGATGGCTACCCAGGGGGCAATCAGCCCCAGCATTTT. This gives the protein CASSQDGYPGGNQPQHF.

V is TRBV4-1 and J is TRBJ2-7; D not resolved. V gave up 4 bases and J gave up 6 bases, with 13 bases separating them. Germline V CDR1 and CDR2: MGHRA, YSYEKL. The CDR3 runs 13 residues. CDR3 nucleotides: TGCGCCAGCAGCCCGGGTCCCCCACGCGAGCAGTACTTC. As protein: CASSPGPPREQYF.

V usage is TRBV7-3 and J usage is TRBJ2-3; 12 nucleotides agree with TRBD2. The CDR3 sequence is 14 residues long. Trimming took 1 base from V and 14 from J; bases not matched to a gene: 7. CDR1 is SGHTA, CDR2 FQGTGA, per germline. For the CDR3, the DNA is TGTGCCAGCAGCTTAAAGGCTAGCGGGGGGGATTTGTATTTT. Its protein product is CASSLKASGGDLYF.

The V and J genes are TRBV7-8 and TRBJ1-2; no clear D. The length of the CDR3 is 12 residues. Germline V lookup: CDR1 SGHVS, CDR2 FQNEAQ. V lost 6 bases to trimming and J lost 6 bases, with 11 bases between them. In DNA form, the CDR3 reads TGTGCCAGCAGGGAAGCACAGAATGGCTACACCTTC. It translates to CASREAQNGYTF.

The CDR3 is CASSHPQGVDTGELFF. Written as DNA, the CDR3 is TGTGCCAGCAGCCACCCACAGGGAGTAGACACCGGGGAGCTGTTTTTT. The chain uses TRBV7-6 and TRBJ2-2, with D perhaps TRBD1 (6 bases). Germline loops: CDR1 SGHVS, CDR2 FNYEAQ. Trimming left V 5 bases short and J 3 bases short, with 16 bases between. The CDR3 totals 16 residues.

By frequency in the sample, this clone is medium-sized. The rearrangement links TRBV5-6 to TRBJ1-1; D gene ambiguous. From germline, CDR1 is SGHDT and CDR2 YYEEEE. The CDR3 totals 12 residues. Trimming pared 2 bases from V and 4 bases from J, leaving 6 bases between. The CDR3 spells CASSFWATEAFF. CDR3 DNA: TGTGCCAGCAGCTTCTGGGCCACTGAAGCTTTCTTT.

The chain recombines TRBV7-2 with TRBJ2-3; TRBD1 matches 10 bases. The CDR3 totals 16 residues. Germline assignment: CDR1 SGHTA and CDR2 FQGNSA. The V gene end was trimmed by 4 bases and the J gene end by 1 base; junction bases not matched to a gene: 5. The CDR3 nucleotides are TGTGCCAGCAGCTGGGACAGGGGAGGGGGCACAGATACGCAGTATTTT. It codes for CASSWDRGGGTDTQYF.

The V call is TRBV6-5, the J call TRBJ1-5; D is uncertain. The germline V gene has CDR1 MNHEY and CDR2 SVGAGI. V shed 8 bases and J shed 2 bases, with 7 bases lying between them. This CDR3 comprises 12 residues. CDR3 DNA: TGTGCCAGCGGGCCTGGCAATCAGCCCCAGCATTTT. It codes for CASGPGNQPQHF.

V usage is TRBV7-8 and J usage is TRBJ2-2; possible D gene TRBD1, 5 bases. The CDR3 covers 13 residues. Germline lookup yields CDR1 SGHVS and CDR2 FQNEAQ. V shed 5 bases and J shed 6 bases, with 10 bases lying between them. The CDR3 sequence is CASSITGSGELFF. CDR3 nucleotides: TGTGCCAGCAGCATTACAGGCTCCGGGGAGCTGTTTTTT.

This clone was seen just once. This rearrangement joins TRBV21-1 to TRBJ2-7; the tabulated D call, TRBD2, remains unverified against the DNA. TRBV21-1 is designated a pseudogene. The CDR3 totals 16 residues. The CDR3 DNA reads as TGTGCCAGCAGCAATTCCCCCCGGACTCGGAACTACGAGCAGTACTTC. This sequence encodes CASSNSPRTRNYEQYF.

V usage is TRBV13 and J usage is TRBJ1-2; TRBD1 matches at 10 bases. CDR3 length equals 20 residues. Germline assignment: CDR1 PRHDT and CDR2 FYEKMQ (reference sequence). J was trimmed by 7 bases and V by 5 bases; bases with no gene match: 25. CDR3 in DNA: TGTGCCAGCAGCGAGACACGAGACAGGGGGCGTTCTTTCGATCTCCCTGGCTACACCTTC. It translates to CASSETRDRGRSFDLPGYTF.

This chain connects TRBV11-1 to TRBJ2-3, with D maybe TRBD2 (7 bases). In germline, CDR1 is SGHAT, CDR2 FQDESV (reference sequence). This CDR3 spans 16 amino acids. V lost 5 bases to trimming and J lost 0 bases, with 15 bases between them. The CDR3 region is CASSPRRGGSTDTQYF. The CDR3 nucleotides are TGTGCCAGCAGCCCCCGGAGGGGGGGCAGCACAGATACGCAGTATTTT.